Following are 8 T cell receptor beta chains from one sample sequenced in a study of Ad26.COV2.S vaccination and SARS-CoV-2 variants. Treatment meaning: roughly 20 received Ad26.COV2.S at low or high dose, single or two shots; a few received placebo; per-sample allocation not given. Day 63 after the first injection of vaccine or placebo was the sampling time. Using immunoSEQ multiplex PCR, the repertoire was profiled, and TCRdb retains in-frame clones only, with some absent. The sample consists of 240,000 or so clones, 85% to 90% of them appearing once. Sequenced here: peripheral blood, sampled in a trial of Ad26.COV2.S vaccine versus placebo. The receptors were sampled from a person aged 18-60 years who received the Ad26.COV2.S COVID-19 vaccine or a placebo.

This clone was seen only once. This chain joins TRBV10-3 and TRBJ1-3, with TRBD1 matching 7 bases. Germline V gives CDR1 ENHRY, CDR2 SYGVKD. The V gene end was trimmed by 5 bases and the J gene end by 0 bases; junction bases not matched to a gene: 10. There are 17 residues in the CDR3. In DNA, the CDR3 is TGTGCCATCAGTCAACAGGGGAGTCTAGGCTCTGGAAACACCATATATTTT. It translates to CAISQQGSLGSGNTIYF.

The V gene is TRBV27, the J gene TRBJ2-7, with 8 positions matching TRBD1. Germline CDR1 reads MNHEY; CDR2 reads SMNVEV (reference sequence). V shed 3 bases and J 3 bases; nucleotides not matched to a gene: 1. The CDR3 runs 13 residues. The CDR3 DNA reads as TGTGCCAGCAGTTTGGACAGGGTCTACGAGCAGTACTTC. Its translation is CASSLDRVYEQYF.

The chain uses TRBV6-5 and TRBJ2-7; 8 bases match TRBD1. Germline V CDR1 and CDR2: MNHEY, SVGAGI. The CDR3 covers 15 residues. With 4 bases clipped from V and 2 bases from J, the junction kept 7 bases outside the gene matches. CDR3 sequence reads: CASSSPGTGAYEQYF. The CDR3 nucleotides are TGTGCCAGCAGTTCCCCCGGGACAGGAGCCTACGAGCAGTACTTC.

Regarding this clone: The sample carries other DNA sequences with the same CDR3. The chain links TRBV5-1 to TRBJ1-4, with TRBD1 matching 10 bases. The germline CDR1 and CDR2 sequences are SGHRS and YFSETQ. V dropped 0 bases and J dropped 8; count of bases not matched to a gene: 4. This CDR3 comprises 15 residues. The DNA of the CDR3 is TGCGCCAGCAGCTTGGCGGGGACAGGGGTCGAAAAACTGTTTTTT. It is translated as CASSLAGTGVEKLFF.

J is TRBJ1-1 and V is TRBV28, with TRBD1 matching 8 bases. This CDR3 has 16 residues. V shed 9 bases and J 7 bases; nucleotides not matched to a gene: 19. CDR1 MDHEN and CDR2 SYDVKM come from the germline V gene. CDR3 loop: CASKLPLSTGGIEAFF. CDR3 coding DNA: TGTGCCAGTAAATTACCCCTCTCTACAGGGGGGATTGAAGCTTTCTTT.

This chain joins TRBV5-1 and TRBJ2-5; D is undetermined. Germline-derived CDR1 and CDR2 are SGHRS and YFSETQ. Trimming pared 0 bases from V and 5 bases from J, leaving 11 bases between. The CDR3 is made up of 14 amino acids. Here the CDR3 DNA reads TGCGCCAGCAGCTTGGACGGGTATTCGGAGACCCAGTACTTC. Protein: CASSLDGYSETQYF. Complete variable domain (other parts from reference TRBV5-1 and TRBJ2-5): KAGVTQTPRYLIKTRGQQVTLSCSPISGHRSVSWYQQTPGQGLQFLFEYFSETQRNKGNFPGRFSGRQFSNSRSEMNVSTLELGDSALYLCASSLDGYSETQYFGPGTRLLVL.

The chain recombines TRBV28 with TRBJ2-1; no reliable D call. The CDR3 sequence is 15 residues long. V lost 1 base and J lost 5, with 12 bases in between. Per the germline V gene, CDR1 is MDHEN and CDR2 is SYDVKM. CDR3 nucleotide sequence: TGTGCCAGCAGTTTATTCGTACTCTGGAACAATGAGCAGTTCTTC. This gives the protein CASSLFVLWNNEQFF.

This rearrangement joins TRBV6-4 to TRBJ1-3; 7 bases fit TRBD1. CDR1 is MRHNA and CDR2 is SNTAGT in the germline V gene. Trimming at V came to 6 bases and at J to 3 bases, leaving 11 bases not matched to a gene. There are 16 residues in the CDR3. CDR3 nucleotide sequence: TGTGCCAGCAGCGTTGGACAGGTTACTTATGGAAACACCATATATTTT. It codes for CASSVGQVTYGNTIYF.